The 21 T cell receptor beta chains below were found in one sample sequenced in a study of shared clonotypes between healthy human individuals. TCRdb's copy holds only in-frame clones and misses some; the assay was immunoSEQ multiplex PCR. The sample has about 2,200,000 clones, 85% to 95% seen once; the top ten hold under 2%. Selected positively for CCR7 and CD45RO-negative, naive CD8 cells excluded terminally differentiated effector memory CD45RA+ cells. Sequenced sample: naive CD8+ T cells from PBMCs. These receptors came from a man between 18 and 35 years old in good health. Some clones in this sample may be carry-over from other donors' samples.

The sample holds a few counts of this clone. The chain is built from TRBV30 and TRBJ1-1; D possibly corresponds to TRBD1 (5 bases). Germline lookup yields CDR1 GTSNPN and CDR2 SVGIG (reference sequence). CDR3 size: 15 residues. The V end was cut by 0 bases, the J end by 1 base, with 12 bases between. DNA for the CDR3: TGTGCCTGGAGTGTACAAGGACACCCGAACACTGAAGCTTTCTTT. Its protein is CAWSVQGHPNTEAFF.

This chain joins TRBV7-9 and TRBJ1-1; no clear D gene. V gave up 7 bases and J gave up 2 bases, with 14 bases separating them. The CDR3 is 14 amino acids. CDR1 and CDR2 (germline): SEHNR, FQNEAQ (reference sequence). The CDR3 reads CASMPPWANTEAFF. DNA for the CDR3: TGTGCCAGCATGCCGCCTTGGGCCAACACTGAAGCTTTCTTT.

The CDR3 spells CSARVYEQYF. The CDR3 DNA follows: TGCAGTGCTAGAGTCTACGAGCAGTACTTC. The rearrangement uses TRBV20-1 and TRBJ2-7; unclear D gene. The CDR3 consists of 10 residues. Germline CDR1 DFQATT, CDR2 SNEGSKA (reference sequence). V lost 1 base, J lost 3 bases, and 1 base lay in between.

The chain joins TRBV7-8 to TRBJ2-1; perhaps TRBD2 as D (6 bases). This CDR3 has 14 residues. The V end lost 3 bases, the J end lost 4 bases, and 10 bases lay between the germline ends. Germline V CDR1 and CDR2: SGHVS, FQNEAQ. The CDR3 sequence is CASSFTGGYNEQFF. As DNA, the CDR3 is TGTGCCAGCAGCTTCACCGGGGGATACAATGAGCAGTTCTTC.

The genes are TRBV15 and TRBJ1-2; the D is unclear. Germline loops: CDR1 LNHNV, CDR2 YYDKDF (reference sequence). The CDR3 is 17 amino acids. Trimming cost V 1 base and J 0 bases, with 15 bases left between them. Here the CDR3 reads CATSRVRGEAPNYGYTF. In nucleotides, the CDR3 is TGTGCCACCAGCAGAGTCCGGGGTGAGGCACCTAACTATGGCTACACCTTC.

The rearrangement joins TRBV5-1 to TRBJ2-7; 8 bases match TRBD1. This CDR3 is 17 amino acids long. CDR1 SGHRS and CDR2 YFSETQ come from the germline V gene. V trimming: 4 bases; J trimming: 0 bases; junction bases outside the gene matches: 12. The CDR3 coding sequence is TGCGCCAGCAGCCCTCGGGGTGGACAGGGCCACTCCTACGAGCAGTACTTC. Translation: CASSPRGGQGHSYEQYF.

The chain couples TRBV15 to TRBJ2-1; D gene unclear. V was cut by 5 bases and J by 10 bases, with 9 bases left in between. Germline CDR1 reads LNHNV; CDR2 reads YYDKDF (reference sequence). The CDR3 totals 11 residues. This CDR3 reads CATSLSNEQFF. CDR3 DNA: TGTGCCACCAGCCTTTCGAACGAGCAGTTCTTC.

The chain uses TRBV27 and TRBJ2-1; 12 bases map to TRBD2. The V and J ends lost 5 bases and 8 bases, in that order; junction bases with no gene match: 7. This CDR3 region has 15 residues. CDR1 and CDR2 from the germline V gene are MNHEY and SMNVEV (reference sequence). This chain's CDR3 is CASSPLAGGDDEQFF. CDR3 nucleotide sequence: TGTGCCAGCAGTCCACTAGCGGGAGGTGATGATGAGCAGTTCTTC.

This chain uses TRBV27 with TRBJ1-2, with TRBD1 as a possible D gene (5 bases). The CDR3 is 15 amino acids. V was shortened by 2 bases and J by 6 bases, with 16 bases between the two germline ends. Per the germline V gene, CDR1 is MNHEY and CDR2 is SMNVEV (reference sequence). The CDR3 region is CASSLNIRGINGYTF. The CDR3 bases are TGTGCCAGCAGTTTAAATATTCGGGGGATTAATGGCTACACCTTC.

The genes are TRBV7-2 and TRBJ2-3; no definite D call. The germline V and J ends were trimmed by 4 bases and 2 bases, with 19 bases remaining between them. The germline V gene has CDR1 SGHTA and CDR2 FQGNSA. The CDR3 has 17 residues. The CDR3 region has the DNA TGTGCCAGCAGCTCTGATAATCCCCCTGCCTACACAGATACGCAGTATTTT. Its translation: CASSSDNPPAYTDTQYF.

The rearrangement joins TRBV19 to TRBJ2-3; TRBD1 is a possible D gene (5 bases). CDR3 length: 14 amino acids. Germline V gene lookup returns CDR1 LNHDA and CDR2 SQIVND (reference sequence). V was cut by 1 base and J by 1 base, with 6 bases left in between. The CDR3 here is CASSIVRGTDTQYF. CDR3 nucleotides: TGTGCCAGTAGTATAGTCAGGGGCACAGATACGCAGTATTTT.

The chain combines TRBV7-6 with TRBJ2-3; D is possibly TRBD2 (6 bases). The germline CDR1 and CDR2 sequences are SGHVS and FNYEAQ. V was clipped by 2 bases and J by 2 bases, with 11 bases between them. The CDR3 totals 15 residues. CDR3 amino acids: CASSLSEGPTDTQYF. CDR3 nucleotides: TGTGCCAGCAGCTTATCGGAGGGCCCCACAGATACGCAGTATTTT.

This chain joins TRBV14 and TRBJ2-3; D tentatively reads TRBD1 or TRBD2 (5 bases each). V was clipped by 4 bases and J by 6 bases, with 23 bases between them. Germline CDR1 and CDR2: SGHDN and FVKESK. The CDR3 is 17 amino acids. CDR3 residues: CASSLKVWDPQYDTQYF. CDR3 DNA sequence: TGTGCCAGCAGCCTGAAAGTGTGGGACCCTCAGTATGATACGCAGTATTTT.

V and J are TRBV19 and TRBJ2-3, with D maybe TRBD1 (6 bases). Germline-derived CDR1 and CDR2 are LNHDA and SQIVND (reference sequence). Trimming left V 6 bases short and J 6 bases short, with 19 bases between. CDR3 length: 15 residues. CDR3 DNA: TGTGCCAGTAGGGAACCAGGGGCCTGGGGGGATACGCAGTATTTT. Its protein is CASREPGAWGDTQYF.

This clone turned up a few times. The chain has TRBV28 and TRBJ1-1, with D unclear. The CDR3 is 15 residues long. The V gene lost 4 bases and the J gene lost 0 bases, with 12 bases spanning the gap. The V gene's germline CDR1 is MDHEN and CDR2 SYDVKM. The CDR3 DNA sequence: TGTGCCAGCAGTTACGACACAACAGTGAACACTGAAGCTTTCTTT. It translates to CASSYDTTVNTEAFF.

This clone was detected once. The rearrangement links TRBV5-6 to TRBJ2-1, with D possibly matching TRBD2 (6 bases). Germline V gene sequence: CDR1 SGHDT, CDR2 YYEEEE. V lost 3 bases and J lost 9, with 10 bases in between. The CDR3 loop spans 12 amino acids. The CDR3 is CASSWGEAEQFF. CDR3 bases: TGTGCCAGCAGCTGGGGGGAGGCTGAGCAGTTCTTC.

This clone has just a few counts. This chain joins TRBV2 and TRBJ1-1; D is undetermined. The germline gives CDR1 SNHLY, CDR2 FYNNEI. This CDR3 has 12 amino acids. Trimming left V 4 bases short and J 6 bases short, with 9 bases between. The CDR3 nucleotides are TGTGCCAGCAGTGCCCTGTCCCCTGAAGCTTTCTTT. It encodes CASSALSPEAFF.

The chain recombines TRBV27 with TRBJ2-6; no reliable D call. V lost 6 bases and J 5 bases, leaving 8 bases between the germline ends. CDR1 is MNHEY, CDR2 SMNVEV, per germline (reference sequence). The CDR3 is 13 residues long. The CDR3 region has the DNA TGTGCCAGCAGCCTTATCTGGGCCAACGTCCTGACTTTC. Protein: CASSLIWANVLTF.

CDR3 bases: TGTGCCAGCAGTTTATGGGGGACAAACCCTAGCACAGATACGCAGTATTTT. It specifies CASSLWGTNPSTDTQYF. The rearrangement joins TRBV28 to TRBJ2-3; a weak D match, TRBD1 (6 bases). The V gene lost 0 bases and the J gene lost 0 bases, with 13 bases spanning the gap. The CDR3 loop spans 17 amino acids. Germline V gene sequence: CDR1 MDHEN, CDR2 SYDVKM. Full variable domain (remainder filled in from reference TRBV28 and TRBJ2-3): DVKVTQSSRYLVKRTGEKVFLECVQDMDHENMFWYRQDPGLGLRLIYFSYDVKMKEKGDIPEGYSVSREKKERFSLILESASTNQTSMYLCASSLWGTNPSTDTQYFGPGTRLTVL.

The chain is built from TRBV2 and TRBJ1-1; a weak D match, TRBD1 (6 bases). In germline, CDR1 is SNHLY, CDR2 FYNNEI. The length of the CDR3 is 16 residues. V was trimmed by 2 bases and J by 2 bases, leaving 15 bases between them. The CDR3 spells CASSEPGGGANTEAFF. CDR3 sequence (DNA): TGTGCCAGCAGTGAACCCGGAGGGGGAGCCAACACTGAAGCTTTCTTT. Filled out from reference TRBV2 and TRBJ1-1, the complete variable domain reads EPEVTQTPSHQVTQMGQEVILRCVPISNHLYFYWYRQILGQKVEFLVSFYNNEISEKSEIFDDQFSVERPDGSNFTLKIRSTKLEDSAMYFCASSEPGGGANTEAFFGQGTRLTVV.

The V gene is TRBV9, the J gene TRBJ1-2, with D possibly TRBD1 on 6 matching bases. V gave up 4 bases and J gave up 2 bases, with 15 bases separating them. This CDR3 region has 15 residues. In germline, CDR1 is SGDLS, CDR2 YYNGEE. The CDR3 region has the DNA TGTGCCAGCAGCCCAGAGGCAGGGGCGAACTATGGCTACACCTTC. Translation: CASSPEAGANYGYTF. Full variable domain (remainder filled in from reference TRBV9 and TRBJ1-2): DSGVTQTPKHLITATGQRVTLRCSPRSGDLSVYWYQQSLDQGLQFLIQYYNGEERAKGNILERFSAQQFPDLHSELNLSSLELGDSALYFCASSPEAGANYGYTFGSGTRLTVV.